This TCR beta chain derives from a study of cytomegalovirus exposure and HLA in healthy donors. Study-wide results and caveats: Reports indicated that the classifier achieved high specificity and sensitivity in diagnosing cytomegalovirus status.

The CDR3 is made up of 14 amino acids. V dropped 1 base and J dropped 0 bases, with 6 bases sitting between them. Germline CDR1 SGHRS, CDR2 YFSETQ. Everyone who donated was a healthy bone marrow donor. Only a few counts were recorded for this clone. What it binds is unknown. PCR was performed using 60 Vbeta and 13 Jbeta primers. Method: immunoSEQ multiplex PCR; TCRdb's copy keeps in-frame clones and lacks some. The repertoire holds some 180,000 clones, with 8.5% to 10% as singletons. This clonotype was obtained from a woman in her twenties or thirties in good health and CMV-seropositive. The rearrangement uses TRBV5-1 and TRBJ2-3, with D possibly matching TRBD2 (5 bases). Input material: PBMCs. The CDR3 DNA sequence: TGCGCCAGCAGCTTGCGGGGTAGCACAGATACGCAGTATTTT. Its translation is CASSLRGSTDTQYF.